The clone carrying this TCR beta chain was seen only once. As yet, its antigen is unknown. This specimen belongs to a study of T cell responses to AZD1222 COVID-19 vaccine. Sequenced by immunoSEQ multiplex PCR; TCRdb stores in-frame clones only, minus some. The table shows 130,000 or so clones, with approximately 93% occurring only once. J lost 8 bases, V lost 3 bases, and 12 bases had no gene match. Germline values: CDR1 MNHEY, CDR2 SMNVEV (reference sequence). The length of the CDR3 is 16 residues. Findings of the study overall: Vaccination with two AZD1222 doses was followed by a rise in Spike-specific TCR breadth and depth. In all cases, repertoires were sampled only after the peak T cell response.

This chain joins TRBV27 and TRBJ1-4, with 7 nucleotides matching TRBD1. The receptor's source is an adult in good health. This material consisted of peripheral blood, taken on day 0 of MenACWY control vaccination. The CDR3 DNA sequence: TGTGCCAGCAGTTTCCGGACTCGACAGGGTGGGGAAAAACTGTTTTTT. Translating gives CASSFRTRQGGEKLFF.